A selection of T cell receptor beta chains follows, all from one sample in a study of cytomegalovirus exposure and HLA in healthy donors. Sequencing used immunoSEQ multiplex PCR; TCRdb keeps in-frame clones, though not all of them. This sample carries tens of thousands of clones, roughly 80% of them seen once, and the ten largest clones take approximately 1%. Material: PBMCs. The receptor set was obtained from a male donor in good health and CMV-seronegative. Both conserved end residues are part of each CDR3. The D gene is left open where the match is weak. Size values are once, few and many counts, or a class for expanded clones, and some rows have none.

J gene | D gene | V gene | clone size | CDR3 protein | CDR3 DNA
TRBJ1-6 | NA | TRBV2 | NA | CASSRRGANSYNSPLHF | TGTGCCAGCAGTCGGAGGGGCGCGAACTCCTATAATTCACCCCTCCACTTT
TRBJ1-3 | TRBD1 | TRBV9 | few | CASSVRGAGNTIYF | TGTGCCAGCAGCGTCAGGGGGGCTGGAAACACCATATATTTT
TRBJ2-5 | NA | TRBV9 | NA | CARGQETQYF | TGTGCCAGGGGCCAGGAGACCCAGTACTTC
TRBJ2-1 | TRBD2 | TRBV11-3 | NA | CASSFGSGERFEQFF | TGTGCCAGCAGCTTCGGTAGCGGGGAGCGCTTTGAGCAGTTCTTC
TRBJ2-7 | TRBD2 | TRBV10-1 | NA | CASSESKVAGYEQYF | TGCGCCAGCAGTGAGTCGAAGGTAGCGGGCTACGAGCAGTACTTC
TRBJ2-3 | NA | TRBV5-1 | few | CASSLPGDTQYF | TGCGCCAGCAGCCTACCGGGGGATACGCAGTATTTT
TRBJ1-4 | TRBD1 | TRBV30 | NA | CAWSGQGWGGLFF | TGTGCCTGGAGTGGACAGGGGTGGGGGGGACTGTTTTTT
TRBJ1-3 | NA | TRBV5-1 | NA | CASSLITGSSGNTIYF | TGCGCCAGCAGCTTGATAACAGGCTCCTCTGGAAACACCATATATTTT
TRBJ2-2 | NA | TRBV19 | few | CASRVGNTGELFF | TGTGCCAGTAGGGTTGGCAACACCGGGGAGCTGTTTTTT
TRBJ2-7 | TRBD1 | TRBV30 | NA | CAWGQATYEQYF | TGTGCCTGGGGACAGGCGACCTACGAGCAGTACTTC
TRBJ2-1 | NA | TRBV18 | once | CASSPLPVQGHNEQFF | TGTGCCAGCTCACCATTGCCGGTGCAGGGCCACAATGAGCAGTTCTTC
TRBJ1-3 | NA | TRBV19 | NA | CASRNQISGNTIYF | TGTGCCAGTAGGAACCAGATTTCGGGAAACACCATATATTTT
TRBJ2-7 | TRBD2 | TRBV7-2 | NA | CASSLGGGSSYEQYF | TGTGCCAGCAGCTTAGGCGGGGGGAGCTCATACGAGCAGTACTTC
TRBJ1-1 | NA | TRBV10-3 | NA | CAISSTPNTEAFF | TGTGCCATCAGCTCTACTCCGAACACTGAAGCTTTCTTT
TRBJ1-2 | NA | TRBV4-2 | once | CASSQDGDTYGYTF | TGTGCCAGCAGCCAAGATGGGGACACCTATGGCTACACCTTC
TRBJ2-3 | NA | TRBV18 | NA | CASSPGRAGTDTQYF | TGTGCCAGCTCACCGGGCAGGGCGGGAACAGATACGCAGTATTTT
TRBJ2-2 | NA | TRBV6-1 | NA | CASSEIRDTGELFF | TGTGCCAGCAGTGAAATCCGGGACACCGGGGAGCTGTTTTTT
TRBJ2-2 | TRBD1 | TRBV6-4 | NA | CASRMDRSLGELFF | TGTGCCAGCAGAATGGACAGGAGCTTGGGGGAGCTGTTTTTT
TRBJ1-1 | TRBD1 | TRBV30 | few | CAWIKLGQGSTEAFF | TGTGCCTGGATTAAACTGGGACAGGGGAGCACTGAAGCTTTCTTT
TRBJ2-2 | TRBD1 | TRBV11-3 | NA | CASSPKGQGAIGELFF | TGTGCCAGCAGCCCAAAAGGACAGGGGGCTATCGGGGAGCTGTTTTTT
TRBJ2-6 | NA | TRBV6-1 | NA | CASSGVRSRGANVLTF | TGTGCCAGCAGTGGGGTCAGGTCCCGAGGGGCCAACGTCCTGACTTTC
TRBJ2-5 | TRBD2 | TRBV5-1 | NA | CASSSKGLAGGHEYF | TGCGCCAGCAGCTCGAAAGGACTAGCGGGGGGGCATGAGTACTTC
TRBJ2-6 | TRBD1 | TRBV9 | few | CASSTSQGAANVLTF | TGTGCCAGCAGCACCTCTCAGGGGGCTGCCAACGTCCTGACTTTC
TRBJ2-1 | TRBD2 | TRBV10-1 | NA | CASSQGLAGGYNEQFF | TGCGCCAGCAGCCAAGGGCTAGCGGGAGGGTACAATGAGCAGTTCTTC
TRBJ1-2 | NA | TRBV15 | NA | CATSREVGRDGYTF | TGTGCCACCAGCAGAGAAGTCGGCCGGGATGGCTACACCTTC
TRBJ1-1 | TRBD1 | TRBV11-2 | NA | CASSLGGDRGLNTEAFF | TGTGCCAGCAGCTTGGGGGGGGACAGGGGCCTGAACACTGAAGCTTTCTTT
TRBJ2-3 | TRBD2 | TRBV5-6 | NA | CASSRSSGVGYTQYF | TGTGCCAGCAGCCGCTCTAGCGGGGTGGGGTATACGCAGTATTTT
TRBJ1-5 | TRBD1 | TRBV28 | NA | CASSLHRGQGHQPQNF | TGTGCCAGCAGTTTGCACAGGGGACAGGGACATCAGCCCCAGAATTTT
TRBJ1-6 | TRBD1 | TRBV6-5 | NA | CASSTGQVHSPLHF | TGTGCCAGCAGTACGGGACAGGTCCATTCACCCCTCCACTTT
TRBJ2-1 | NA | TRBV14 | few | CASSQDWRDREQFF | TGTGCCAGCAGCCAAGACTGGCGGGATAGGGAGCAGTTCTTC
TRBJ2-7 | NA | TRBV19 | NA | CASSRSGVSAYEQYF | TGTGCCAGTAGCCGATCGGGGGTCTCAGCCTACGAGCAGTACTTC
TRBJ1-6 | TRBD1 | TRBV2 | NA | CASSERTGEWSPLHF | TGTGCCAGCAGTGAGAGGACAGGGGAATGGTCACCCCTCCACTTT
TRBJ2-3 | NA | TRBV5-1 | NA | CASSLVTSQWPDTQYF | TGCGCCAGCAGCTTGGTCACTAGCCAGTGGCCAGATACGCAGTATTTT
TRBJ2-5 | NA | TRBV29-1 | NA | CSVLGVAETQYF | TGCAGCGTTTTAGGGGTAGCCGAGACCCAGTACTTC
TRBJ2-7 | NA | TRBV14 | few | CASSRSHEQYF | TGTGCCAGCAGCCGTAGCCACGAGCAGTACTTC
TRBJ2-7 | NA | TRBV5-4 | NA | CASSRDYEQYF | TGTGCCAGCAGTCGGGACTACGAGCAGTACTTC
TRBJ2-7 | TRBD1 | TRBV6-1 | NA | CASSETRTGGYEQYF | TGTGCCAGCAGTGAAACCCGGACAGGGGGCTACGAGCAGTACTTC
TRBJ2-7 | NA | TRBV21-1 | few | CATTATAGTSTTYEQYF | TGTGCCACCACAGCAACAGCCGGGACTAGCACAACCTACGAGCAGTACTTC
TRBJ1-6 | NA | TRBV2 | few | CASGPSRQLSPLHF | TGTGCCAGCGGCCCATCCCGACAGCTTTCACCCCTCCACTTT
TRBJ2-7 | NA | TRBV5-5 | once | CASSRRAYEQYF | TGTGCCAGCAGCAGGAGGGCCTACGAGCAGTACTTC
TRBJ2-5 | NA | TRBV5-1 | NA | CASSFAGQSKETQYF | TGCGCCAGCAGCTTTGCCGGACAGTCTAAAGAGACCCAGTACTTC
TRBJ2-1 | TRBD2 | TRBV14 | NA | CASSQFRTSGRNEQFF | TGTGCCAGCAGTCAATTCAGGACTAGCGGGAGAAATGAGCAGTTCTTC
TRBJ1-2 | TRBD1 | TRBV5-1 | few | CASSPGGVLPNYGYTF | TGCGCCAGCAGCCCAGGGGGCGTCCTCCCTAACTATGGCTACACCTTC
TRBJ2-2 | NA | TRBV4-3 | NA | CASSQDRVTGELFF | TGCGCCAGCAGCCAAGATCGGGTTACCGGGGAGCTGTTTTTT
TRBJ2-1 | NA | TRBV6-5 | once | CASSYLAHYNEQFF | TGTGCCAGCAGTTACTTGGCTCATTACAATGAGCAGTTCTTC
TRBJ2-3 | NA | TRBV6-1 | NA | CASSAAPGITTDTQYF | TGTGCCAGCAGTGCCGCGCCGGGAATCACCACAGATACGCAGTATTTT
TRBJ2-1 | TRBD2 | TRBV7-6 | NA | CASSLAGSGSSYNEQFF | TGTGCCAGCAGCTTAGCGGGTAGCGGGAGCTCCTACAATGAGCAGTTCTTC
TRBJ1-5 | NA | TRBV29-1 | NA | CSVGQGSQPQHF | TGCAGCGTTGGTCAGGGAAGTCAGCCCCAGCATTTT
TRBJ1-1 | NA | TRBV18 | NA | CASSSRQNVGWNTEAFF | TGTGCCAGCTCTTCCCGACAGAATGTGGGCTGGAACACTGAAGCTTTCTTT
TRBJ2-1 | NA | TRBV6-1 | NA | CASSPGFYNEQFF | TGTGCCAGCAGCCCCGGTTTCTACAATGAGCAGTTCTTC
TRBJ2-5 | TRBD2 | TRBV7-2 | once | CASSYGLAGGETQYF | TGTGCCAGCAGCTACGGGCTAGCGGGGGGGGAGACCCAGTACTTC
TRBJ2-7 | NA | TRBV6-5 | NA | CASSYSISAGYYEQYF | TGTGCCAGCAGTTACTCGATATCCGCGGGGTACTACGAGCAGTACTTC
TRBJ1-5 | TRBD1 | TRBV28 | NA | CASSPPDRGNQPQHF | TGTGCCAGCAGCCCCCCGGACAGGGGAAATCAGCCCCAGCATTTT